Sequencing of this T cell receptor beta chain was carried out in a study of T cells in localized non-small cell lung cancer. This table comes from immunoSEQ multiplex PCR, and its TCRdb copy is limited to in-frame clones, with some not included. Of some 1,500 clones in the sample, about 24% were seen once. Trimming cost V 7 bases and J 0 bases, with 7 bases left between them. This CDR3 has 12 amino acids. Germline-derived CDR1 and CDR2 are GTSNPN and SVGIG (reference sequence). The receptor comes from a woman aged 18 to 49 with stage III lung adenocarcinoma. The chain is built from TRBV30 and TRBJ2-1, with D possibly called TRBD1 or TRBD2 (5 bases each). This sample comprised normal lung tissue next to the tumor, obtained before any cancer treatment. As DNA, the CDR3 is TGTGCCTTTGGGGGCTCCTACAATGAGCAGTTCTTC. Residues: CAFGGSYNEQFF.